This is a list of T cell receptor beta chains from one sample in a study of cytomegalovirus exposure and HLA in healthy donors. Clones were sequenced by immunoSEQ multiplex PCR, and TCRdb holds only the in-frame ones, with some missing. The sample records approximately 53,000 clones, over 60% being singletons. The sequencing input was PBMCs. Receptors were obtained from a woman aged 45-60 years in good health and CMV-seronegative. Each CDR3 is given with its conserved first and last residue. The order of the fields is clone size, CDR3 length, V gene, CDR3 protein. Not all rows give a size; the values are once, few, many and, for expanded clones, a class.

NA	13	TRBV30	CAWSIEEGQPQHF
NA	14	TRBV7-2	CASSPYTGNQPQHF
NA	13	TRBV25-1	CASTGQGASPLHF
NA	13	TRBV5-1	CASSWERAYEQYF
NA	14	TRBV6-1	CASRGGAMDQPQHF
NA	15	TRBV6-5	CASRQDSLNPYEQYF
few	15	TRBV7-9	CASSPGPIGGYEQYF
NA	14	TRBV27	CASSFGVAGGTQYF
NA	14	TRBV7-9	CASTSGTGDQPQHF
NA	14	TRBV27	CASSLRGGTGELFF
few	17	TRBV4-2	CASSQDRREGHDGELFF
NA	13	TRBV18	CASSPGGNYGYTF
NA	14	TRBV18	CASSPGATTDTQYF